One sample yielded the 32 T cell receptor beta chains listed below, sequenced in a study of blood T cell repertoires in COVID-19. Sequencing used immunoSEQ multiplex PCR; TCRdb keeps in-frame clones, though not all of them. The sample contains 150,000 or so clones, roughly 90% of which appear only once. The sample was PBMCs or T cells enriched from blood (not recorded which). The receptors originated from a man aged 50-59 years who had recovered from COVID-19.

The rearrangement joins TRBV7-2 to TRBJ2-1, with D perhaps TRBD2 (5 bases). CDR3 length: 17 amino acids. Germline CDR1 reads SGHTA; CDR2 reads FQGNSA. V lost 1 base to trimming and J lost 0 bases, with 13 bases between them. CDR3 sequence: CASSLGRELRSYNEQFF. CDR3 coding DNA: TGTGCCAGCAGCTTAGGACGGGAACTACGCTCCTACAATGAGCAGTTCTTC.

CDR3 sequence (DNA): TGTGCCGTAGGGACAGCCGAATACGAGCAGTACGTC. Amino acids: CAVGTAEYEQYV. The V and J genes are TRBV6-5 and TRBJ2-7, with 7 bases that match TRBD1. Germline lookup yields CDR1 MNHEY and CDR2 SVGAGI. The CDR3 contains 12 residues. Trimming removed 11 bases from V and 4 bases from J; junction bases left unmatched: 8.

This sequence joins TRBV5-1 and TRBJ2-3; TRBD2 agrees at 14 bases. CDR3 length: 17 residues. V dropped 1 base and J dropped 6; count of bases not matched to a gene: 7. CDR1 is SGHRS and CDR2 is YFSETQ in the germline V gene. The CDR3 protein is CASSLKGTSGREDTQYF. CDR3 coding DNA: TGCGCCAGCAGCTTGAAGGGGACTAGCGGGAGAGAGGATACGCAGTATTTT.

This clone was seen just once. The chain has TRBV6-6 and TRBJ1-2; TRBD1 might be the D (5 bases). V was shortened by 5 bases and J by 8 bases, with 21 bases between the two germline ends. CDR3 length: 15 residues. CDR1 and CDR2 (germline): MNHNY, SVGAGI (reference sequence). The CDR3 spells CASSTTSIQGLGYTF. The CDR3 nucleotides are TGTGCCAGCAGTACTACCTCAATTCAGGGATTAGGCTACACCTTC.

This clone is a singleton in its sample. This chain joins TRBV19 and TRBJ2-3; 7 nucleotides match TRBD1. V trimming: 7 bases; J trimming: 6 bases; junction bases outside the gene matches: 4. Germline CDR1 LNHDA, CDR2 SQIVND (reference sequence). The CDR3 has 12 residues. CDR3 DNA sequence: TGTGCCAGTAATAGAGGGGGCGATACGCAGTATTTT. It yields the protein CASNRGGDTQYF.

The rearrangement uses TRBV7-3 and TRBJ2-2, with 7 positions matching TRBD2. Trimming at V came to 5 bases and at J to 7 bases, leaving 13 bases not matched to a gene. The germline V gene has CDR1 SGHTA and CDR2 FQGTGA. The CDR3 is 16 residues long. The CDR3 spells CASSLVGTTSGGELFF. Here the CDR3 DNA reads TGTGCCAGCAGCCTAGTTGGGACTACCTCAGGCGGGGAGCTGTTTTTT.

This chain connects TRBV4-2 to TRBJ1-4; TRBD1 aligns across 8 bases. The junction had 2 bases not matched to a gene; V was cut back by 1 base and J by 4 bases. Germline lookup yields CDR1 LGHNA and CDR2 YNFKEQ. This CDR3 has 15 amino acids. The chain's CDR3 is CASSQADRVNEKLFF. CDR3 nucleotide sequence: TGTGCCAGCAGCCAAGCGGACAGGGTTAATGAAAAACTGTTTTTT.

The CDR3 DNA reads TGTGCCAGCAGCAAGCCAGACAGCTATGGCTACACCTTC. It yields the protein CASSKPDSYGYTF. This rearrangement joins TRBV9 to TRBJ1-2, with D possibly being TRBD1 (5 bases). This CDR3 has 13 amino acids. CDR1 and CDR2 from the germline V gene are SGDLS and YYNGEE. Trimming removed 4 bases at V and 4 bases at J, with 11 bases between.

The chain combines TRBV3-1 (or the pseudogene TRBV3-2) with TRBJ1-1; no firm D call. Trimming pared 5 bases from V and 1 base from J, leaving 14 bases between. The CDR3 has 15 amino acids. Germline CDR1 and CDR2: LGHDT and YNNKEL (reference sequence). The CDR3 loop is CASSVHGEGNTEAFF. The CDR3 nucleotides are TGTGCCAGCAGCGTACACGGGGAGGGGAACACTGAAGCTTTCTTT.

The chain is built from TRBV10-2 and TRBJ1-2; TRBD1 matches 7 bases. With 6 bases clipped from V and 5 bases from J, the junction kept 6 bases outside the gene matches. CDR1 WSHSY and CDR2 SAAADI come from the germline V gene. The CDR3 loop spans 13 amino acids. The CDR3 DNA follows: TGCGCCAGCAGGCCCGGGACAGCTTATGGCTACACCTTC. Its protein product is CASRPGTAYGYTF.

The CDR3 DNA follows: TGTGCCAGCAGCTTGAGGACAGGGGTGAACACCGGGGAGCTGTTTTTT. It specifies CASSLRTGVNTGELFF. The V gene is TRBV5-8, the J gene TRBJ2-2; 9 nucleotides align to TRBD1. V lost 1 base and J lost 1; bases outside the gene matches: 2. CDR1 is SGHTS, CDR2 YDEGEE, per germline. The CDR3 totals 16 residues.

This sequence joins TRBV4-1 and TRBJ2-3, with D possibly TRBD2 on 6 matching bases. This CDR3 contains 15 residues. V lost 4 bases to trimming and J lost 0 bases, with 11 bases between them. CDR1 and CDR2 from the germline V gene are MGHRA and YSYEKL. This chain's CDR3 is CASSRASGSTDTQYF. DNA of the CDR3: TGCGCCAGCAGCCGAGCCAGCGGGAGCACAGATACGCAGTATTTT.

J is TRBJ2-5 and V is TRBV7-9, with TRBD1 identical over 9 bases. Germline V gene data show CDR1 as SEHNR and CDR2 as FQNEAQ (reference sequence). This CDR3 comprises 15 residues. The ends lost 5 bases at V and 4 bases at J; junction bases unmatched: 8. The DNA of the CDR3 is TGTGCCAGCAGCCGAGATACAGGGGGCCGAGAGACCCAGTACTTC. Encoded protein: CASSRDTGGRETQYF.

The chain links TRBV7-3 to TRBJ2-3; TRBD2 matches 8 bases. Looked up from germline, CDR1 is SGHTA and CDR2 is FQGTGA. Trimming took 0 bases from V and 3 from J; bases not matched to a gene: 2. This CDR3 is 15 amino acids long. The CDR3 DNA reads TGTGCCAGCAGCTTAACCAGCGGGAGTACAGATACGCAGTATTTT. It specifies CASSLTSGSTDTQYF.

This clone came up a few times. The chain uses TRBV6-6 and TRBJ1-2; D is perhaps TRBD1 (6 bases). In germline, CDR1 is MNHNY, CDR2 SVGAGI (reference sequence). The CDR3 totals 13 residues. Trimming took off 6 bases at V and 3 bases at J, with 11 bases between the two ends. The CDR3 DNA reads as TGTGCCAGCAGCGACAGGTTTGACTATGGCTACACCTTC. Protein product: CASSDRFDYGYTF.

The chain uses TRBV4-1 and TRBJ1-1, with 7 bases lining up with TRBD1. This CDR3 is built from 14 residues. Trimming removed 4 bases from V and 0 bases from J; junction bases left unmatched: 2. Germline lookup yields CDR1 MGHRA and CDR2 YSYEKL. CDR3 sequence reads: CASSPTGLNTEAFF. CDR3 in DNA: TGCGCCAGCAGCCCGACAGGGTTGAACACTGAAGCTTTCTTT.

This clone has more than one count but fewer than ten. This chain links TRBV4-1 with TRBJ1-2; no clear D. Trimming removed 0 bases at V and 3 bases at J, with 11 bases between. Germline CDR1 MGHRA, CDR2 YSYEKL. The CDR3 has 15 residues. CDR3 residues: CASSQDRLWDYGYTF. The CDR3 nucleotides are TGCGCCAGCAGCCAAGATAGACTTTGGGACTATGGCTACACCTTC.

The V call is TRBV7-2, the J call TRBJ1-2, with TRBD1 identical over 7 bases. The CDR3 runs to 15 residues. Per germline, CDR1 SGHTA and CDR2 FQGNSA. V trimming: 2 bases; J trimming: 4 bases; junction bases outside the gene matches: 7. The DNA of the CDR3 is TGTGCCAGCAGCTTAACCGGGCAGGGGGGCTATGGCTACACCTTC. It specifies CASSLTGQGGYGYTF.

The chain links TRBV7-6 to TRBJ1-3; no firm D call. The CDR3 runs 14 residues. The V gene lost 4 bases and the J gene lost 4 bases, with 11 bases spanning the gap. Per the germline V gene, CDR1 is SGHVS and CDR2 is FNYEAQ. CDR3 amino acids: CASSSHTTGNTIYF. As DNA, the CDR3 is TGTGCCAGCAGCTCACATACCACCGGAAACACCATATATTTT. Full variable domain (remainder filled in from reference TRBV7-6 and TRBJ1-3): GAGVSQSPRYKVTKRGQDVALRCDPISGHVSLYWYRQALGQGPEFLTYFNYEAQQDKSGLPNDRFSAERPEGSISTLTIQRTEQRDSAMYRCASSSHTTGNTIYFGEGSWLTVV.

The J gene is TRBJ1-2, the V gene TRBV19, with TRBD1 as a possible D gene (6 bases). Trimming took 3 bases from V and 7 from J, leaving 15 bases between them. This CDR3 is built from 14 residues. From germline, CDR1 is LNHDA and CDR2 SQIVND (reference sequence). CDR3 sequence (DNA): TGTGCCAGTAGTATGAGGGCACAGGGAGCTGGCTACACCTTC. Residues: CASSMRAQGAGYTF.

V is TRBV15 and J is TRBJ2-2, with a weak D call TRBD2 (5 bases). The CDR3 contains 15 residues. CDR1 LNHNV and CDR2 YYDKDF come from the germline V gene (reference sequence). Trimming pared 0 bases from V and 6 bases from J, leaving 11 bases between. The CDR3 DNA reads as TGTGCCACCAGCAGAGAACTAGGAGGCTCCGGGGAGCTGTTTTTT. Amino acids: CATSRELGGSGELFF.

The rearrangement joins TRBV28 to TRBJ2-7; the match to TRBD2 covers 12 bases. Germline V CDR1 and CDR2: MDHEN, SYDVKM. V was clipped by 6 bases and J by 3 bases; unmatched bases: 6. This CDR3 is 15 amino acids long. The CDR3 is CASSQTSGSYYEQYF. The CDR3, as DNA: TGTGCCAGCAGCCAGACTAGCGGGAGTTACTACGAGCAGTACTTC.

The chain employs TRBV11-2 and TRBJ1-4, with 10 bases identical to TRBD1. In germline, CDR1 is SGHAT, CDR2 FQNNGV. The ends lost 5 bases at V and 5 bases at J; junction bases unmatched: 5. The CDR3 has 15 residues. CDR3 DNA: TGTGCCAGCAGCGTAATGGGACAGGGGAATGAAAAACTGTTTTTT. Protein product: CASSVMGQGNEKLFF.

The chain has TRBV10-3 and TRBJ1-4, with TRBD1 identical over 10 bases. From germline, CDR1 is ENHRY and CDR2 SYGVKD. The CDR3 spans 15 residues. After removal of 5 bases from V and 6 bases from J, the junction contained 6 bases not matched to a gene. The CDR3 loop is CAISKTGTGDEKLFF. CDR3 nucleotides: TGTGCCATCAGTAAAACCGGGACAGGGGATGAAAAACTGTTTTTT.

The CDR3 sequence is CASSYSFRGGDEQFF. CDR3 DNA: TGTGCCAGCAGTTACTCTTTTCGGGGAGGGGATGAGCAGTTCTTC. The chain employs TRBV6-5 and TRBJ2-1; 7 bases align to TRBD2. V shed 0 bases and J 8 bases; nucleotides not matched to a gene: 7. In germline, CDR1 is MNHEY, CDR2 SVGAGI. This CDR3 contains 15 residues.

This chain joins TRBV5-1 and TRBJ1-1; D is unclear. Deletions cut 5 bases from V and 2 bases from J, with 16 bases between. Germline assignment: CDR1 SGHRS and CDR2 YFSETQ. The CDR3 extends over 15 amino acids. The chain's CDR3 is CASRPNGVRNTEAFF. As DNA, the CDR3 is TGCGCCAGCAGACCGAACGGAGTGAGAAACACTGAAGCTTTCTTT.

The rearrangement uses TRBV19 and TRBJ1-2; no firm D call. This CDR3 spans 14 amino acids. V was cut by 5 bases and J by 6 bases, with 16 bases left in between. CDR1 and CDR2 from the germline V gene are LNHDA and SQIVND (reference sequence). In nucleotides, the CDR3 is TGTGCCAGTAGTCGACGATCGGGTAATCATGGCTACACCTTC. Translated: CASSRRSGNHGYTF.

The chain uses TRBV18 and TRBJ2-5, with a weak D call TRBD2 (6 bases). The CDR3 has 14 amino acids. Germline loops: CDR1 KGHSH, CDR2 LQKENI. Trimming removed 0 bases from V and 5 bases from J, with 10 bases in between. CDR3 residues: CASSPPSRGETQYF. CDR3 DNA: TGTGCCAGCTCACCACCGAGCCGGGGGGAGACCCAGTACTTC.

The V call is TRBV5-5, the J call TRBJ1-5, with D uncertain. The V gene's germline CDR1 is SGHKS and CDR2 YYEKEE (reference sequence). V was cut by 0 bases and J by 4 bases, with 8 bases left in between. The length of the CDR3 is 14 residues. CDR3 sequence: CASSLGHLNQPQHF. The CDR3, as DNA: TGTGCCAGCAGCTTGGGACACCTAAATCAGCCCCAGCATTTT.

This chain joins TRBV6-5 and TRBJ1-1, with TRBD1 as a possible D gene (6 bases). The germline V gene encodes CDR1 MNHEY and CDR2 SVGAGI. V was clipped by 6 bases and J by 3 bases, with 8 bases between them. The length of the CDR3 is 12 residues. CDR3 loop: CASRDSHTEAFF. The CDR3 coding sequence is TGTGCCAGCAGGGACAGTCACACTGAAGCTTTCTTT.

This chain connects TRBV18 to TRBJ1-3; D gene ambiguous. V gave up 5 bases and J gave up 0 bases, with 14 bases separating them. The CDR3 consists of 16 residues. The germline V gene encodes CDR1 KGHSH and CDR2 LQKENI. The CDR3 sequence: CASSSLIRDSGNTIYF. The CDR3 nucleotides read TGTGCCAGCTCATCCCTTATCCGGGACTCTGGAAACACCATATATTTT.

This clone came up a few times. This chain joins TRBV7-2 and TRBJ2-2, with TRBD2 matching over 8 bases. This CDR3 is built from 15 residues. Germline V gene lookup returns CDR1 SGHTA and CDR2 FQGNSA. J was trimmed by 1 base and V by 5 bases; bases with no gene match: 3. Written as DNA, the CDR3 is TGTGCCAGCAGCCAGGGACTAGTGAACACCGGGGAGCTGTTTTTT. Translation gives CASSQGLVNTGELFF.